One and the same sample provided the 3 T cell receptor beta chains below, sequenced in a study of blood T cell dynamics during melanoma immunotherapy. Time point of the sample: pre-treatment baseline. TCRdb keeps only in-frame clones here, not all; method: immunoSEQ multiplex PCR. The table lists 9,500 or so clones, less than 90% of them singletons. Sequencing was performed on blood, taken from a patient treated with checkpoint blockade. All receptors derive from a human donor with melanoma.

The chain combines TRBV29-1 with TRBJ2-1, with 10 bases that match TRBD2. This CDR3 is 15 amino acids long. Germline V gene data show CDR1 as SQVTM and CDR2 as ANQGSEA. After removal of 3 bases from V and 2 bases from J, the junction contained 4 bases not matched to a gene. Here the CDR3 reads CSVEGLALAYNEQFF. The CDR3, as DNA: TGCAGCGTTGAGGGACTAGCGTTAGCCTACAATGAGCAGTTCTTC.

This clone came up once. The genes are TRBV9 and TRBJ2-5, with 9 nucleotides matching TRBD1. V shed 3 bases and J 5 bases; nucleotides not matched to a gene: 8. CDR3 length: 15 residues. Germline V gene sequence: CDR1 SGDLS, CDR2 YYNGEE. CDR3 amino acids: CASSDPTGGTETQYF. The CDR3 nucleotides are TGTGCCAGCAGCGACCCGACAGGGGGGACGGAGACCCAGTACTTC.

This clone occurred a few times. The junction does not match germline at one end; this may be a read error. The CDR3 spells CATSGSRGLNTEAFF. The CDR3 DNA is TGTGCCACCAGTGGTAGCAGGGGACTGAACACTGAAGCTTTCTTT. The chain links TRBV6-1 to TRBJ1-1; D possibly corresponds to TRBD1 (6 bases). This CDR3 has 15 residues. Germline V gene sequence: CDR1 MNHNS, CDR2 SASEGT.